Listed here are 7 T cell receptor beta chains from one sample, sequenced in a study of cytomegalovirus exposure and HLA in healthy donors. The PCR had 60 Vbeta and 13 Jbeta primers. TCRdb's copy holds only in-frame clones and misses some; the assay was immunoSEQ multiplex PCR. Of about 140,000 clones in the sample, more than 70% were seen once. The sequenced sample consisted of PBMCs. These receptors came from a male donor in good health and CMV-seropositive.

The CDR3 nucleotides are TGTGCCAGCAGTTTAAGGGGACTAGTGACGGACGAGCAGTACTTC. It yields the protein CASSLRGLVTDEQYF. This rearrangement joins TRBV27 to TRBJ2-7; TRBD2 matches at 8 bases. V was pared by 2 bases and J by 5 bases, with 8 bases of the junction left unmatched. Per the germline V gene, CDR1 is MNHEY and CDR2 is SMNVEV (reference sequence). The CDR3 runs 15 residues.

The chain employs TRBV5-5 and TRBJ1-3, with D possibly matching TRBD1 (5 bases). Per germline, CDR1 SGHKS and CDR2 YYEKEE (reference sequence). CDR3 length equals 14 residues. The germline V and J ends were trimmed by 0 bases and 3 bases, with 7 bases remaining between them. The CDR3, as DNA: TGTGCCAGCAGCTTGGAGACAGATGGAAACACCATATATTTT. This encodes CASSLETDGNTIYF.

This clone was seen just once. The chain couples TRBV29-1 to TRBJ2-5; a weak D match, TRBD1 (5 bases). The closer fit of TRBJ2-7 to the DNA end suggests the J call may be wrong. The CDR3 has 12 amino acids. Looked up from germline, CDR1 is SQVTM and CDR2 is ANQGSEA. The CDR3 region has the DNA TGCAGCGTTGGCAGGGACTCCTACGAGCAGTACTTC. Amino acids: CSVGRDSYEQYF.

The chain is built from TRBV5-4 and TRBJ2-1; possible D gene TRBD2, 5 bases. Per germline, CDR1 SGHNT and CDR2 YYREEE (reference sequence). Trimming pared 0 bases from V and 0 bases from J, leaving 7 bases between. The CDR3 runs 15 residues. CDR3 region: CASSLGAASYNEQFF. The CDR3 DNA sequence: TGTGCCAGCAGCTTGGGAGCGGCCTCCTACAATGAGCAGTTCTTC.

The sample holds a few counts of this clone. CDR3 nucleotides: TGTGCCAGCAGCTTGGCGGCTGAAGCTTTCTTT. Translating gives CASSLAAEAFF. The V and J genes are TRBV13 and TRBJ1-1, with no clear D. From germline, CDR1 is PRHDT and CDR2 FYEKMQ (reference sequence). Trimming cost V 3 bases and J 6 bases, with 5 bases left between them. The CDR3 extends over 11 amino acids.

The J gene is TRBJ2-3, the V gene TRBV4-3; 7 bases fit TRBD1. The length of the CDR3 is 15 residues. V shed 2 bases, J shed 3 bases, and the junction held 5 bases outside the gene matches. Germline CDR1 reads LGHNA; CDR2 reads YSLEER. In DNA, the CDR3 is TGCGCCAGCAGCCAAATGACAGGGTTGACAGATACGCAGTATTTT. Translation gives CASSQMTGLTDTQYF.

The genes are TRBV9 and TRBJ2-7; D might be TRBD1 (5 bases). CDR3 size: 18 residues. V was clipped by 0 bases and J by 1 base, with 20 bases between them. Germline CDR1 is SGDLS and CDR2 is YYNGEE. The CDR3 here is CASSVGSSGNFLSYEQYF. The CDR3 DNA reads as TGTGCCAGCAGCGTAGGGTCCTCAGGGAATTTTTTGTCCTACGAGCAGTACTTC.